These 12 T cell receptor beta chains originate from one sample sequenced in a study of cytotoxic CD8 clonotypes in ibrutinib-treated CLL (dated by TCRdb to the early 2020s). This sample's time point label indicates: 12 months on ibrutinib. The method was the immunoSEQ multiplex PCR assay. TCRdb mirrors the immuneACCESS table, restricted to in-frame sequences. Some clones are absent from its copies; in checked studies, under half trace to an unresolved V gene, and the reason for the others is unknown. Counted in this sample were some 200,000 clones; about four fifths of them appeared once. 9.5% to 12% of the sample is in the top ten clones. This material consisted of PBMCs, taken after 12 months of ibrutinib treatment. These receptor sequences come from a human donor with chronic lymphocytic leukemia.

The chain joins TRBV4-2 to TRBJ2-5; TRBD2 agrees at 11 bases. The CDR3 consists of 19 residues. Germline V gene sequence: CDR1 LGHNA, CDR2 YNFKEQ. The V segment lost 0 bases and the J segment 0 bases; nucleotides outside the gene matches: 9. The CDR3 DNA sequence: TGTGCCAGCAGCCAAGATGAAATGGTAGCGGGAGGGTACCAAGAGACCCAGTACTTC. Its translation: CASSQDEMVAGGYQETQYF.

The rearrangement links TRBV11-2 to TRBJ2-7, with D possibly being TRBD2 (5 bases). This CDR3 has 15 residues. CDR1 and CDR2 (germline): SGHAT, FQNNGV. Trimming removed 3 bases from V and 4 bases from J, with 16 bases in between. CDR3 sequence: CASSFYRGLLYEQYF. In nucleotides, the CDR3 is TGTGCCAGCAGCTTTTATAGAGGGTTACTATACGAGCAGTACTTC.

This clone was detected only once. V and J are TRBV11-2 and TRBJ1-1; a weak D match, TRBD1 (6 bases). Germline CDR1 is SGHAT and CDR2 is FQNNGV. V was shortened by 5 bases and J by 5 bases, with 15 bases between the two germline ends. The CDR3 totals 14 residues. In nucleotides, the CDR3 is TGTGCCAGCAGCCCACGGGGGGCGCGGACTGAAGCTTTCTTT. This gives the protein CASSPRGARTEAFF.

This chain connects TRBV2 to TRBJ2-7, with 7 bases lining up with TRBD1. The CDR3 is 15 amino acids. Germline V gene lookup returns CDR1 SNHLY and CDR2 FYNNEI. The ends lost 5 bases at V and 4 bases at J; junction bases unmatched: 11. The CDR3 nucleotides are TGTGCCAGCAGTCGGGACAGCCCCCTGGGGTACGAGCAGTACTTC. This sequence encodes CASSRDSPLGYEQYF.

The V call is TRBV28, the J call TRBJ2-3; 9 bases fit TRBD2. CDR3 length: 13 amino acids. CDR1 is MDHEN, CDR2 SYDVKM, per germline. V was pared by 5 bases and J by 6 bases, with 3 bases of the junction left unmatched. CDR3 amino acids: CASSRTSVDTQYF. CDR3 nucleotide sequence: TGTGCCAGCAGTAGGACTAGCGTCGATACGCAGTATTTT. The whole variable domain, remainder taken from reference TRBV28 and TRBJ2-3, is DVKVTQSSRYLVKRTGEKVFLECVQDMDHENMFWYRQDPGLGLRLIYFSYDVKMKEKGDIPEGYSVSREKKERFSLILESASTNQTSMYLCASSRTSVDTQYFGPGTRLTVL.

The chain couples TRBV7-8 to TRBJ1-5; 8 bases are a match to TRBD1. The CDR3 is 14 residues long. Per the germline V gene, CDR1 is SGHVS and CDR2 is FQNEAQ. Trimming took 4 bases from V and 6 from J; bases not matched to a gene: 5. The DNA for the CDR3 is TGTGCCAGCAGCTCCCGGACAGGGTCTCAGCCCCAGCATTTT. Translating it yields CASSSRTGSQPQHF.

The chain joins TRBV29-1 to TRBJ1-1; D gene ambiguous. This CDR3 has 14 residues. V gave up 7 bases and J gave up 7 bases, with 22 bases separating them. The germline gives CDR1 SQVTM, CDR2 ANQGSEA. CDR3 bases: TGCAGCGGGCCCTCGGGGAAAGGGCGGGGTGAAGCTTTCTTT. This encodes CSGPSGKGRGEAFF.

This chain links TRBV29-1 with TRBJ2-1; the D is unclear. V shed 2 bases and J shed 9 bases, with 2 bases lying between them. Germline loops: CDR1 SQVTM, CDR2 ANQGSEA. The CDR3 is made up of 9 amino acids. The CDR3, as DNA: TGCAGCGTTGAACTTGAGCAGTTCTTC. The encoded protein is CSVELEQFF.

The V and J genes are TRBV14 and TRBJ2-1, with 9 positions matching TRBD1. The CDR3 extends over 15 amino acids. Germline CDR1 reads SGHDN; CDR2 reads FVKESK. The V segment lost 6 bases and the J segment 0 bases; nucleotides outside the gene matches: 3. CDR3 region: CASRSTGGSYNEQFF. The CDR3 DNA reads as TGTGCCAGCAGGTCGACAGGGGGCTCCTACAATGAGCAGTTCTTC.

CDR3 region: CASSLGSSYNEQFF. The CDR3 DNA follows: TGCGCCAGCAGCCTTGGGAGCTCCTACAATGAGCAGTTCTTC. The rearrangement links TRBV4-1 to TRBJ2-1; D might be TRBD2 (5 bases). The germline V gene encodes CDR1 MGHRA and CDR2 YSYEKL. The CDR3 extends over 14 amino acids. V dropped 4 bases and J dropped 0 bases, with 7 bases sitting between them.

CDR3 nucleotides: TGTGCCAGCAGCTTTCCTGACAGGTCCGGGGAGGAGCAGTACTTC. Its translation is CASSFPDRSGEEQYF. V gene TRBV5-4 combines with J gene TRBJ2-7; possibly TRBD1 for D (6 bases). This CDR3 contains 15 residues. V was clipped by 2 bases and J by 7 bases, with 19 bases between them. The germline V gene has CDR1 SGHNT and CDR2 YYREEE (reference sequence).

The chain employs TRBV7-6 and TRBJ2-7, with 8 positions matching TRBD1. This CDR3 is 14 amino acids long. Germline V gives CDR1 SGHVS, CDR2 FNYEAQ. V lost 5 bases, J lost 2 bases, and 5 bases stayed unmatched. The CDR3 here is CASSPRDRTYEQYF. CDR3 nucleotide sequence: TGTGCCAGCAGCCCCCGGGACAGGACCTACGAGCAGTACTTC.